This T cell receptor (beta chain) is drawn from a study of blood T cell repertoires in COVID-19. Sequencing used immunoSEQ multiplex PCR; TCRdb keeps in-frame clones, though not all of them. The sample comprises around 250,000 clones, 80% to 90% of which are singletons, and roughly 10% rests with the top ten. Germline CDR1 and CDR2: MNHEY and SMNVEV (reference sequence). CDR3 length: 16 residues. V shed 9 bases and J shed 0 bases, with 19 bases lying between them. Seattle patients were enrolled while actively infected and followed longitudinally. Sequenced sample: peripheral blood. The rearrangement joins TRBV27 to TRBJ2-3; the D gene is possibly TRBD2 (5 bases). The sequence came from a woman aged 70 to 79 with COVID-19, enrolled during active disease. CDR3 residues: CASYPPLRTSTDTQYF. CDR3 bases: TGTGCCAGTTATCCCCCCCTAAGGACTAGCACAGATACGCAGTATTTT.